These 7 T cell receptor beta chains came from one sample sequenced in a study of cytomegalovirus exposure and HLA in healthy donors. The protocol was immunoSEQ multiplex PCR, while the TCRdb copy is restricted to in-frame clones and leaves out a portion. The repertoire holds a few hundred thousand clones, with 90% as singletons. The material sequenced was PBMCs. Every receptor here comes from a woman aged 25-40 years in good health and CMV-seronegative.

CDR3 in amino acids: CSSLTYNEQFF. The CDR3 nucleotides are TGCAGTTCTCTCACCTACAATGAGCAGTTCTTC. V is TRBV20-1 and J is TRBJ2-1; D is ambiguous. This CDR3 spans 11 amino acids. Trimming took off 8 bases at V and 2 bases at J, with 7 bases between the two ends. The germline V gene has CDR1 DFQATT and CDR2 SNEGSKA (reference sequence).

This clone has a single count. The rearrangement joins TRBV28 to TRBJ1-5, with 9 bases fitting TRBD1. The CDR3 is 16 residues long. From germline, CDR1 is MDHEN and CDR2 SYDVKM. Trimming took 0 bases from V and 5 from J; bases not matched to a gene: 5. The chain's CDR3 is CASSLWDRGRDQPQHF. The CDR3 DNA reads TGTGCCAGCAGTTTATGGGACAGGGGAAGAGATCAGCCCCAGCATTTT.

The gene calls are TRBV27 and TRBJ1-2; 9 bases are shared with TRBD1. The V and J ends lost 4 bases and 1 base, in that order; junction bases with no gene match: 10. Germline V gene data show CDR1 as MNHEY and CDR2 as SMNVEV (reference sequence). The CDR3 extends over 17 amino acids. The CDR3 loop is CASSSNYGTGHNYGYTF. In DNA, the CDR3 is TGTGCCAGCAGTTCTAACTATGGGACAGGGCATAACTATGGCTACACCTTC.

The chain employs TRBV5-1 and TRBJ2-7; D is uncertain. The CDR3 length is 12 residues. Germline V CDR1 and CDR2: SGHRS, YFSETQ. With 3 bases removed from V and 6 bases from J, the gap between germline ends came to 10 bases. This chain's CDR3 is CASSSLLGEQYF. In nucleotides, the CDR3 is TGCGCCAGCAGCTCCCTACTTGGCGAGCAGTACTTC.

The chain has TRBV28 and TRBJ1-5; a possible D gene is TRBD1 (6 bases). This CDR3 has 14 amino acids. The V gene's germline CDR1 is MDHEN and CDR2 SYDVKM. Trimming left V 1 base short and J 6 bases short, with 10 bases between. The CDR3 loop is CASSLSTGSQPQHF. The CDR3 region has the DNA TGTGCCAGCAGTTTATCTACAGGGTCTCAGCCCCAGCATTTT. The variable domain in full, completed from reference TRBV28 and TRBJ1-5, reads DVKVTQSSRYLVKRTGEKVFLECVQDMDHENMFWYRQDPGLGLRLIYFSYDVKMKEKGDIPEGYSVSREKKERFSLILESASTNQTSMYLCASSLSTGSQPQHFGDGTRLSIL.

The chain carries TRBV19 and TRBJ2-2; D not certain. The ends were cut back, 9 bases at V and 4 bases at J, with 15 bases in the middle. Germline V CDR1 and CDR2: LNHDA, SQIVND (reference sequence). This CDR3 is 14 amino acids long. CDR3 bases: TGTGCCAGCAGAGCCCCAGGCGGCACCGGGGAGCTGTTTTTT. This translates into CASRAPGGTGELFF.

The CDR3 nucleotides read TGTGCCAGCAGCCAGAGGACTAGCGGGCCCTACGAGCAGTACTTC. This translates into CASSQRTSGPYEQYF. This chain uses TRBV6-5 with TRBJ2-7, with TRBD2 identical over 11 bases. The CDR3 is made up of 15 amino acids. Germline CDR1 reads MNHEY; CDR2 reads SVGAGI. V dropped 6 bases and J dropped 2; count of bases not matched to a gene: 6.